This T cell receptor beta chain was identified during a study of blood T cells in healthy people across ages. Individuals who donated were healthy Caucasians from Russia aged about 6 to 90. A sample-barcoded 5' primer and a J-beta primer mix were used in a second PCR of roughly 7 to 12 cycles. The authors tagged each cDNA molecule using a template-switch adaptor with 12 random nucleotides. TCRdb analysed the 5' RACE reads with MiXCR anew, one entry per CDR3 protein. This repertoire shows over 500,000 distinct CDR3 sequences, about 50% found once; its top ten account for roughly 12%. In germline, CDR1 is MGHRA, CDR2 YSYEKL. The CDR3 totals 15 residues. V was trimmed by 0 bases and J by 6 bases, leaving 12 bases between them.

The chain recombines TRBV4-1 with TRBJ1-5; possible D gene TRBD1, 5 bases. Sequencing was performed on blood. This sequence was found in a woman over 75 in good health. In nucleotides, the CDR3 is TGCGCCAGCAGCCAAGATCCGGGGCTCGGTCAGCCCCAGCATTTT. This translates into CASSQDPGLGQPQHF.